The entry that follows covers one TCR beta chain sequence. The antigen is unknown. This record belongs to a study of blood T cells in healthy people across ages. The extraction recovered at least 5 micrograms of total RNA per sample. General observations from the study: Samples with more naive T cells showed higher observed beta diversity.

The V end lost 4 bases, the J end lost 2 bases, and 8 bases lay between the germline ends. The CDR3 is 12 amino acids. CDR1 and CDR2 (germline): GTSNPN, SVGIG (reference sequence). A second PCR of roughly 6 to 12 cycles used a sample-barcoded 5' primer and a J-beta primer mix. TCRdb recomputed calls from the 5' RACE reads with MiXCR, one row per CDR3 protein. The sample lists around 650,000 distinct CDR3 sequences; 40% to 50% were seen once. The sample consisted of blood. This sequence joins TRBV30 and TRBJ1-2; D is possibly TRBD1 (6 bases). The clonotype was recovered from a man older than 75 in good health. DNA of the CDR3: TGTGCCTGGACAGGGGAGAACTATGGCTACACCTTC. This codes for CAWTGENYGYTF.